This is a list of T cell receptor beta chains from one sample in a study of blood T cell repertoires in COVID-19. TCRdb's table, derived via immunoSEQ multiplex PCR, lists solely in-frame clones and lacks some. The sample records about 390,000 clones, more than 75% being singletons. The material sequenced was peripheral blood. The receptors come from a woman aged 60-75 years with COVID-19, enrolled during active disease. The CDR3 runs from the conserved cysteine through the conserved F or W. D genes are given only for firm matches. Expanded clones are given a class, and other clones once, few, many or no size at all.

>-|TRBV7-3|TRBD1|TRBJ2-4
TGTGCCAGCAGCGTACTTGGGGGACAGGGGCCAAACATTCAGTACTTC
CASSVLGGQGPNIQYF
>-|TRBV19|-|TRBJ2-5
TGTGCCAGTAGCATAGGGGGGGGCTCAGAGACCCAGTACTTC
CASSIGGGSETQYF
>-|TRBV2|-|TRBJ1-1
TGTGCCAGCAGTGAACTCCCAGGGGAATTCGTTGAAGCTTTCTTT
CASSELPGEFVEAFF
>-|TRBV3-1/TRBV3-2|-|TRBJ2-2
TGTGCCAGCACCTACAGGGATAGGGGCACCGGGGAGCTGTTTTTT
CASTYRDRGTGELFF
>-|TRBV4-1|TRBD2|TRBJ2-7
TGCGCCAGCAGCCAAGATCCAAGCGGGGCCTTCTACGAGCAGTACTTC
CASSQDPSGAFYEQYF
>-|TRBV7-3|-|TRBJ1-1
TGTGCCAGCAGGTTACACAGGGACACTGAAGCTTTCTTT
CASRLHRDTEAFF
>once|TRBV23-1|-|TRBJ1-2
TGCGCCAGCAGTTCCACAGGGAAGCCCTATGGCTACACCTTC
CASSSTGKPYGYTF
>-|TRBV5-5|-|TRBJ2-7
TGTGCCAGCAGCTTGACAGGGACTACCTACGAGCAGTACTTC
CASSLTGTTYEQYF
>-|TRBV6-5|TRBD1|TRBJ2-2
TGTGCCAGCAGTTACGGGACAGGGGACACCGGGGAGCTGTTTTTT
CASSYGTGDTGELFF
>-|TRBV9|-|TRBJ2-2
TGTGCCAGCGAGCCGGGGGAGGCCGGGGAGCTGTTTTTT
CASEPGEAGELFF
>once|TRBV11-3|TRBD1|TRBJ1-1
TGTGCCAGCAGCTTAGAAGGGACAGGGGGGGACACTGAAGCTTTCTTT
CASSLEGTGGDTEAFF
>-|TRBV9|TRBD1|TRBJ1-1
TGTGCCAGCAGCGCCACCGGGACAGGGAACACTGAAGCTTTCTTT
CASSATGTGNTEAFF